The 13 T cell receptor beta chains reported below all come from one sample, sequenced in a study of blood T cells in healthy people across ages. With a J-beta primer mix and a sample-barcoded 5' primer, a second PCR ran 7 to 11 cycles. TCRdb itself ran the 5' RACE reads through MiXCR, one entry per CDR3 protein. This sample carries 1.5 million to 2 million distinct CDR3 sequences, over 25% of them seen once, and the ten largest clones take 7% to 9%. Sequenced input: blood. Receptor source: a woman aged 25 to 39 in good health.

The gene calls are TRBV4-3 and TRBJ1-3, with TRBD1 identical over 9 bases. This CDR3 is 16 amino acids long. Per germline, CDR1 LGHNA and CDR2 YSLEER. The ends lost 3 bases at V and 1 base at J; junction bases unmatched: 4. CDR3 nucleotides: TGCGCCAGCAGCCAGGGACAGGGACCTTCTGGAAACACCATATATTTT. Translated, it gives CASSQGQGPSGNTIYF.

This clonotype was seen a handful of times. Written as DNA, the CDR3 is TGTGCCAGCAGCCCCTTTTTTTCAAGCAGCAATGAGCAGTTCTTC. Amino acids: CASSPFFSSSNEQFF. V and J are TRBV7-9 and TRBJ2-1; D remains unclear. The CDR3 length is 15 residues. From germline, CDR1 is SEHNR and CDR2 FQNEAQ (reference sequence). Trimming took off 5 bases at V and 6 bases at J, with 17 bases between the two ends. Full variable domain (rest looked up from reference TRBV7-9 and TRBJ2-1): DTGVSQNPRHKITKRGQNVTFRCDPISEHNRLYWYRQTLGQGPEFLTYFQNEAQLEKSRLLSDRFSAERPKGSFSTLEIQRTEQGDSAMYLCASSPFFSSSNEQFFGPGTRLTVL.

The V gene is TRBV12-3 or TRBV12-4, the J gene TRBJ2-7; 12 nucleotides align to TRBD2. The end of the DNA fits TRBJ2-5 better, so the J call may be wrong. CDR3 length equals 19 residues. CDR3 bases: TGTGCCAGCAGTGGACCCCTAGCGGGAGGGACGGGCCCCATACAGACCCAGTACTTC. Its protein product is CASSGPLAGGTGPIQTQYF.

V is TRBV10-2 and J is TRBJ1-1; D unclear. V was pared by 0 bases and J by 3 bases, with 2 bases between. Germline V CDR1 and CDR2: WSHSY, SAAADI. The CDR3 covers 12 residues. The CDR3 DNA reads TGCGCCAGCAGTGAGTCACACACTGAAGCTTTCTTT. As protein: CASSESHTEAFF.

V and J are TRBV4-3 and TRBJ1-6; D call uncertain. This CDR3 is 16 amino acids long. Trimming stripped 1 base from V and 7 bases from J, with 14 bases between. Germline V gene lookup returns CDR1 LGHNA and CDR2 YSLEER. The CDR3: CASSQGSSGQNSPLHF. CDR3 in DNA: TGCGCCAGCAGCCAAGGGTCTTCGGGTCAGAATTCACCCCTCCACTTT.

Comment on this clonotype: Possible read error: a much larger clone is one base away. The chain combines TRBV4-1 with TRBJ2-7; TRBD1 might be the D (6 bases). Germline V gives CDR1 MGHRA, CDR2 YSYEKL. V gave up 3 bases and J gave up 3 bases, with 15 bases separating them. The CDR3 has 15 residues. CDR3 coding DNA: TGCGCCAGCAGCCAGGCCCACGGACAGTTCTACGAGCAGTACTTC. It encodes CASSQAHGQFYEQYF.

The chain links TRBV7-2 to TRBJ2-5; D remains unclear. The J call may be wrong; the DNA end is better matched by TRBJ2-7. Germline values: CDR1 SGHTA, CDR2 FQGNSA. The CDR3 covers 15 residues. The CDR3 spells CASSSLSQALYEQYF. The CDR3 nucleotides are TGTGCCAGCAGCTCGCTCTCCCAAGCCCTCTACGAGCAGTACTTC.

This clonotype occurred many times. The J gene is TRBJ1-4, the V gene TRBV6-5; D is perhaps TRBD1 (5 bases). In germline, CDR1 is MNHEY, CDR2 SVGAGI. V shed 5 bases and J shed 5 bases, with 24 bases lying between them. CDR3 length equals 18 residues. CDR3 nucleotides: TGTGCCAGCAGTGATTCGAGGGGTTATGTCGATCAAAATGAAAAACTGTTTTTT. Protein product: CASSDSRGYVDQNEKLFF.

This CDR3 reads CASSKVMETGVNTEAFF. CDR3 bases: TGTGCCAGCAGCAAAGTGATGGAGACAGGGGTGAACACTGAAGCTTTCTTT. The gene calls are TRBV21-1 and TRBJ1-1; the table's D call, TRBD1, has no DNA check behind it. TRBV21-1 has pseudogene status. This CDR3 has 17 amino acids.

This clonotype was found many times. CDR3 in amino acids: CSALPGQGAYEQYF. Written as DNA, the CDR3 is TGCAGTGCTTTACCGGGACAGGGGGCTTACGAGCAGTACTTC. The gene calls are TRBV20-1 and TRBJ2-7, with 12 positions matching TRBD1. The V and J ends lost 5 bases and 4 bases, in that order; junction bases with no gene match: 6. Germline assignment: CDR1 DFQATT and CDR2 SNEGSKA (reference sequence). This CDR3 has 14 amino acids.

The rearrangement joins TRBV20-1 to TRBJ2-3, with TRBD2 identical over 16 bases. Trimming cost V 3 bases and J 3 bases; bases outside gene matches: 9. This CDR3 is built from 18 residues. CDR1 and CDR2 from the germline V gene are DFQATT and SNEGSKA (reference sequence). Here the CDR3 reads CSARNLGTSGGETDTQYF. DNA for the CDR3: TGCAGTGCTAGGAACCTCGGGACTAGCGGGGGGGAAACAGATACGCAGTATTTT.

V is TRBV20-1 and J is TRBJ1-2, with D unclear. In germline, CDR1 is DFQATT, CDR2 SNEGSKA (reference sequence). There are 12 residues in the CDR3. V lost 1 base, J lost 10 bases, and 13 bases lay in between. The CDR3 here is CSARGVEQYYTF. CDR3 nucleotides: TGCAGTGCTAGAGGGGTAGAGCAATACTACACCTTC.

The chain links TRBV24-1 to TRBJ2-1; no definite D call. CDR1 is KGHDR, CDR2 SFDVKD, per germline. This CDR3 has 12 amino acids. Trimming shortened V by 4 bases and J by 5 bases, and 5 bases separated the two germline ends. The CDR3 here is CATSDQDNEQFF. The CDR3 nucleotides read TGTGCCACCAGTGACCAGGACAATGAGCAGTTCTTC.